This entry lists 22 T cell receptor beta chains sequenced from one sample in a study of OX40 agonist ivuxolimab in advanced cancers. Generated by immunoSEQ multiplex PCR, the TCRdb table keeps only in-frame clones and is missing some. The sample carries 50,000 to 85,000 clones, under 85% recorded once. The material was CD4+ or CD8+ T cells sorted from blood, obtained in a trial of the OX40 agonist ivuxolimab. All receptors derive from an adult with an advanced solid tumor such as melanoma, head and neck, liver or kidney cancer.

This chain uses TRBV5-5 with TRBJ2-7; perhaps TRBD2 as D (5 bases). This CDR3 has 13 amino acids. The germline V gene has CDR1 SGHKS and CDR2 YYEKEE (reference sequence). V was cut by 2 bases and J by 3 bases, with 9 bases left in between. This chain's CDR3 is CASSLRDLYEQYF. The CDR3 DNA sequence: TGTGCCAGCAGCTTACGGGATCTCTACGAGCAGTACTTC.

This chain links TRBV5-6 with TRBJ2-3, with TRBD1 as a possible D gene (7 bases). The V end lost 7 bases, the J end lost 6 bases, and 18 bases lay between the germline ends. Germline assignment: CDR1 SGHDT and CDR2 YYEEEE. The CDR3 runs to 14 residues. Here the CDR3 reads CASGLQGSADTQYF. The CDR3 DNA reads as TGTGCCAGCGGACTACAGGGGTCCGCCGATACGCAGTATTTT.

The chain joins TRBV12-5 to TRBJ1-2, with D perhaps TRBD1 (5 bases). The CDR3 has 14 amino acids. The V gene lost 8 bases and the J gene lost 1 base, with 14 bases spanning the gap. CDR1 and CDR2 from the germline V gene are LGHNT and FRNRAP. The CDR3 spells CASSLGEVNYGYTF. The DNA for the CDR3 is TGTGCTAGTAGCCTAGGGGAAGTTAACTATGGCTACACCTTC.

The rearrangement joins TRBV25-1 to TRBJ2-1, with TRBD2 matching over 10 bases. The CDR3 length is 16 residues. Losses at the gene ends were 3 bases for V and 2 bases for J; bases not matched to a gene: 4. CDR1 is MGHDK, CDR2 SYGVNS, per germline. The CDR3, as DNA: TGTGCCAGCAGTGATGGAAGCGGGAGGGCCTACAATGAGCAGTTCTTC. Translating it yields CASSDGSGRAYNEQFF.

About this clone itself: Additional DNA sequences in this sample encode the identical CDR3. The chain has TRBV27 and TRBJ1-1; no definite D call. Trimming left V 0 bases short and J 0 bases short, with 2 bases between. Germline V gene sequence: CDR1 MNHEY, CDR2 SMNVEV (reference sequence). This CDR3 comprises 13 residues. The CDR3 DNA reads as TGTGCCAGCAGTTTATCAGTGAACACTGAAGCTTTCTTT. Its protein is CASSLSVNTEAFF.

The V and J genes are TRBV29-1 and TRBJ2-5, with 10 bases identical to TRBD1. There are 11 residues in the CDR3. J lost 7 bases, V lost 7 bases, and 3 bases had no gene match. The germline V gene encodes CDR1 SQVTM and CDR2 ANQGSEA. The CDR3 nucleotides are TGCAGCGGACAGGGGGCCGGGACCCAGTACTTC. Its protein is CSGQGAGTQYF.

V is TRBV5-4 and J is TRBJ2-1, with D possibly matching TRBD1 (6 bases). V dropped 2 bases and J dropped 9 bases, with 24 bases sitting between them. Germline V gene sequence: CDR1 SGHNT, CDR2 YYREEE (reference sequence). The CDR3 is made up of 17 amino acids. CDR3 sequence: CASSFPNRDTGSGEQFF. The CDR3 nucleotides are TGTGCCAGCAGCTTTCCGAACCGGGACACAGGGTCGGGTGAGCAGTTCTTC. The variable domain in full, with the rest retrieved from reference TRBV5-4 and TRBJ2-1, is ETGVTQSPTHLIKTRGQQVTLRCSSQSGHNTVSWYQQALGQGPQFIFQYYREEENGRGNFPPRFSGLQFPNYSSELNVNALELDDSALYLCASSFPNRDTGSGEQFFGPGTRLTVL.

This clone is labeled as medium-sized. V is TRBV6-6 and J is TRBJ2-3, with D possibly TRBD1 on 6 matching bases. Germline lookup yields CDR1 MNHNY and CDR2 SVGAGI (reference sequence). This CDR3 contains 14 residues. Trimming removed 9 bases from V and 1 base from J, with 14 bases in between. The CDR3 here is CASAPGHRTDTQYF. The CDR3 nucleotides are TGTGCCAGTGCGCCGGGACACCGCACAGATACGCAGTATTTT.

This sequence joins TRBV27 and TRBJ1-2; 9 bases align to TRBD1. Per germline, CDR1 MNHEY and CDR2 SMNVEV (reference sequence). With 0 bases clipped from V and 4 bases from J, the junction kept 12 bases outside the gene matches. The CDR3 contains 18 residues. The CDR3 loop is CASSLSITGGGHGYGYTF. For the CDR3, the DNA is TGTGCCAGCAGTTTATCTATAACAGGGGGCGGTCACGGCTATGGCTACACCTTC.

The chain joins TRBV10-3 to TRBJ1-5; weak D call: TRBD1 (5 bases). CDR1 and CDR2 (germline): ENHRY, SYGVKD. V lost 2 bases to trimming and J lost 0 bases, with 8 bases between them. The CDR3 loop spans 15 amino acids. The CDR3 sequence is CAISEARGSNQPQHF. Written as DNA, the CDR3 is TGTGCCATCAGTGAGGCTAGGGGTAGCAATCAGCCCCAGCATTTT.

The chain recombines TRBV30 with TRBJ1-1; tentatively, D is TRBD1 (6 bases). The CDR3 runs 14 residues. V lost 5 bases, J lost 0 bases, and 13 bases lay in between. CDR1 is GTSNPN and CDR2 is SVGIG in the germline V gene (reference sequence). The CDR3 DNA is TGTGCCTGGGAGGGACAAACGATGAACACTGAAGCTTTCTTT. Its translation is CAWEGQTMNTEAFF. The full variable domain, rest sourced from reference TRBV30 and TRBJ1-1, is SQTIHQWPATLVQPVGSPLSLECTVEGTSNPNLYWYRQAAGRGLQLLFYSVGIGQISSEVPQNLSASRPQDRQFILSSKKLLLSDSGFYLCAWEGQTMNTEAFFGQGTRLTVV.

As DNA, the CDR3 is TGTGCCAGCCTCCGACCGATGGCTAGCGGTCAAGAGACCCAGTACTTC. This sequence encodes CASLRPMASGQETQYF. The chain employs TRBV28 and TRBJ2-5, with 7 positions matching TRBD2. This CDR3 has 16 residues. Trimming removed 8 bases from V and 2 bases from J; junction bases left unmatched: 14. Germline loops: CDR1 MDHEN, CDR2 SYDVKM.

The chain carries TRBV6-5 and TRBJ2-2, with D tentatively TRBD2 (5 bases). Trimming shortened V by 6 bases and J by 5 bases, and 7 bases separated the two germline ends. The CDR3 extends over 12 amino acids. From germline, CDR1 is MNHEY and CDR2 SVGAGI. The CDR3 reads CASSRTTGELFF. Written as DNA, the CDR3 is TGTGCCAGCAGCAGGACTACCGGGGAGCTGTTTTTT.

J is TRBJ2-3 and V is TRBV18; a possible D gene is TRBD2 (5 bases). The germline V gene encodes CDR1 KGHSH and CDR2 LQKENI. The V end lost 6 bases, the J end lost 5 bases, and 18 bases lay between the germline ends. This CDR3 is built from 15 residues. CDR3 sequence reads: CASSPLGAAGDTQYF. In DNA, the CDR3 is TGTGCCAGCTCGCCCCTGGGAGCCGCCGGAGATACGCAGTATTTT. Filled out from reference TRBV18 and TRBJ2-3, the complete variable domain reads NAGVMQNPRHLVRRRGQEARLRCSPMKGHSHVYWYRQLPEEGLKFMVYLQKENIIDESGMPKERFSAEFPKEGPSILRIQQVVRGDSAAYFCASSPLGAAGDTQYFGPGTRLTVL.

The chain employs TRBV11-3 and TRBJ2-1; 7 bases are shared with TRBD2. The trim removed 3 bases at V and 2 bases at J, leaving 4 bases unmatched. The CDR3 totals 15 residues. Germline values: CDR1 SGHNT, CDR2 YENEEA. CDR3 bases: TGTGCCAGCAGCTTCGGACTAGGGACCTACAATGAGCAGTTCTTC. It specifies CASSFGLGTYNEQFF.

The table lists this clone with a count of one. This sequence joins TRBV18 and TRBJ2-2; the D gene is possibly TRBD2 (5 bases). There are 15 residues in the CDR3. Germline V gene data show CDR1 as KGHSH and CDR2 as LQKENI. V lost 8 bases to trimming and J lost 4 bases, with 17 bases between them. The CDR3 here is CASGTEGLFTGELFF. The CDR3 coding sequence is TGTGCCAGCGGAACAGAGGGCCTCTTCACCGGGGAGCTGTTTTTT.

This clone was observed a handful of times. J is TRBJ2-3 and V is TRBV27; D gene uncertain. The germline CDR1 and CDR2 sequences are MNHEY and SMNVEV (reference sequence). This CDR3 is 14 amino acids long. V lost 6 bases and J 0 bases, leaving 10 bases between the germline ends. The CDR3 protein is CASRSPSSTDTQYF. CDR3 bases: TGTGCCAGCAGGAGTCCGTCTAGCACAGATACGCAGTATTTT.

V is TRBV28 and J is TRBJ2-2; D not resolved. Trimming cost V 10 bases and J 4 bases, with 4 bases left between them. The CDR3 contains 10 residues. In germline, CDR1 is MDHEN, CDR2 SYDVKM. The CDR3 bases are TGTGCCACTTCCACCGGGGAGCTGTTTTTT. Protein: CATSTGELFF.

This clone has a single count. The gene calls are TRBV5-4 and TRBJ2-5; no clear D gene. TRBJ2-7 explains the end of the DNA better; the J call may be wrong. Germline loops: CDR1 SGHNT, CDR2 YYREEE (reference sequence). This CDR3 comprises 14 residues. This chain's CDR3 is CASTRGTDAYEQYF. CDR3 coding DNA: TGTGCCAGCACCCGTGGCACGGATGCCTACGAGCAGTACTTC.

The J gene is TRBJ2-1, the V gene TRBV5-1; D gene unclear. The germline CDR1 and CDR2 sequences are SGHRS and YFSETQ. This CDR3 has 15 amino acids. Trimming cost V 4 bases and J 8 bases, with 19 bases left between them. This chain's CDR3 is CASSLPSGRVHEQFF. The CDR3 bases are TGCGCCAGCAGCCTACCTAGTGGAAGGGTCCATGAGCAGTTCTTC.

The V call is TRBV5-1, the J call TRBJ1-4; tentative D call: TRBD1 (5 bases). The V and J ends lost 0 bases and 0 bases respectively, with 9 bases between them. Germline values: CDR1 SGHRS, CDR2 YFSETQ. The CDR3 runs 16 residues. CDR3 DNA: TGCGCCAGCAGCTTGGTTGGGGCCTCAACTAATGAAAAACTGTTTTTT. This sequence encodes CASSLVGASTNEKLFF.

V and J are TRBV30 and TRBJ2-4; TRBD1 or TRBD2 may be the D gene (5 bases each). The CDR3 runs to 13 residues. The germline V and J ends were trimmed by 2 bases and 7 bases, with 12 bases remaining between them. Germline V gene data show CDR1 as GTSNPN and CDR2 as SVGIG (reference sequence). The CDR3 nucleotides are TGTGCCTGGAGTTCTGGGGGTGTGAACATTCAGTACTTC. Protein: CAWSSGGVNIQYF.